This is a list of T cell receptor beta chains from one sample in a study of cytomegalovirus exposure and HLA in healthy donors. Only in-frame clones appear in the TCRdb table, and some are missing; sequencing was by immunoSEQ multiplex PCR. Here the sample spans about 140,000 clones, roughly 76% being singletons. Material: PBMCs. Receptors were obtained from a female donor in good health and CMV-seronegative. CDR3s leave out the opening cysteine and the closing phenylalanine or tryptophan. Fields, in order: clone size, D gene, J gene, V gene, CDR3 protein. The D gene is left open where the match is weak. Clone size appears in some rows only: once, few, many, or a class for an expanded clone.

>.|TRBD1|TRBJ1-1|TRBV4-1
ASSLLGQGASRWTEAF
>.|TRBD1|TRBJ2-1|TRBV2
ASKRGPALTEQF
>.|.|TRBJ1-2|TRBV6-1
ASSEAGTAYGYT
>few|TRBD1|TRBJ2-7|TRBV2
ASRGQGAYEQY
>.|.|TRBJ1-1|TRBV21-1
ASSDGRGLNTEAF
>few|TRBD1|TRBJ1-1|TRBV5-4
ASSKGTEHLNTEAF
>.|.|TRBJ1-1|TRBV13
ASSLGHADEAF
>.|TRBD2|TRBJ2-5|TRBV7-9
ASSLAGGETQY
>.|TRBD1|TRBJ1-1|TRBV27
ASSRSTGVGTEAF
>.|.|TRBJ2-7|TRBV15
ATSATGYGYEQY
>.|TRBD2|TRBJ2-7|TRBV27
ASSDPSGGRYEQY
>.|.|TRBJ2-1|TRBV2
ASSAPQGSSYNEQF
>.|.|TRBJ1-1|TRBV6-1
ASSSEDSLNTEAF
>once|.|TRBJ2-7|TRBV14
ASSHPGSGPTYEQY
>.|TRBD2|TRBJ2-1|TRBV6-5
ASSYGGRSGDEQF
>.|TRBD2|TRBJ2-1|TRBV6-5
ASNGLGDNEQF
>.|.|TRBJ2-7|TRBV6-6
ASSYSHEQY
>.|.|TRBJ2-1|TRBV5-1
ASSRGATDDEQF
>.|.|TRBJ2-7|TRBV11-3
ASSQLYEQY
>.|.|TRBJ1-1|TRBV5-4
ASSLARNTEAF
>once|TRBD1|TRBJ2-7|TRBV28
ASSPLDRSSYEQY
>few|.|TRBJ2-5|TRBV7-9
ASSLSSGGGETQY
>.|.|TRBJ1-5|TRBV28
ASSLTSYSNQPQH
>.|.|TRBJ1-1|TRBV7-9
ASTPTGSGTEAF
>.|.|TRBJ2-7|TRBV27
ASKTMDYSYEQY
>.|TRBD1|TRBJ1-2|TRBV29-1
SAWTGDIYGYT
>.|TRBD1|TRBJ2-7|TRBV27
ASGQVRSYEQY
>medium-sized|TRBD1|TRBJ2-1|TRBV7-9
ASSPMMGQGTNEQF
>once|TRBD2|TRBJ2-2|TRBV5-1
ASSLTSTAGGNTGELF
>.|TRBD2|TRBJ2-7|TRBV30
AWSVMGLAGTYEQY
>.|TRBD2|TRBJ2-1|TRBV7-6
ASSSSSGGVPYNEQF
>.|.|TRBJ1-1|TRBV6-1
ASQGWTVDTEAF
>.|.|TRBJ1-1|TRBV2
AIERALNTEAF
>once|TRBD1|TRBJ1-1|TRBV5-1
ASSLGHTGGTEAF
>.|.|TRBJ2-7|TRBV19
ASSPGGYEQY
>.|TRBD1|TRBJ2-2|TRBV7-7
ATRTGGTGELF
>.|TRBD1|TRBJ1-5|TRBV28
ASSLLGQGGQPQH
>.|TRBD2|TRBJ2-1|TRBV15
ATSRGGMAGAGEQF
>.|TRBD2|TRBJ2-3|TRBV4-2
ASNSGRGTDTQY
>once|TRBD1|TRBJ2-7|TRBV27
ASSPRQGPYEQY
>once|.|TRBJ2-3|TRBV9
ASSVKGVAEPTDTQY
>.|.|TRBJ2-7|TRBV6-6
ASTGLPSYEQY